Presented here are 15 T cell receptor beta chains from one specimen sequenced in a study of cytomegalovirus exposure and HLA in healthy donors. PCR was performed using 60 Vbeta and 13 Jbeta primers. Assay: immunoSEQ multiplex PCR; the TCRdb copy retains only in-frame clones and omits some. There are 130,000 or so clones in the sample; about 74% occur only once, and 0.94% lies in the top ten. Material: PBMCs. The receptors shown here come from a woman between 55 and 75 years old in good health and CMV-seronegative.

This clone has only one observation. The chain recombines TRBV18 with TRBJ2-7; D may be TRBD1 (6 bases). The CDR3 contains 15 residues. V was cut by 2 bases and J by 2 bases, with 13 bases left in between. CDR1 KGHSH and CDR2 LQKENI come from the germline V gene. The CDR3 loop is CASSPFRTDTYEQYF. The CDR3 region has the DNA TGTGCCAGCTCACCATTCCGGACAGATACCTACGAGCAGTACTTC. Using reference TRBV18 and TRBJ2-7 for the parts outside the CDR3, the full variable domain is NAGVMQNPRHLVRRRGQEARLRCSPMKGHSHVYWYRQLPEEGLKFMVYLQKENIIDESGMPKERFSAEFPKEGPSILRIQQVVRGDSAAYFCASSPFRTDTYEQYFGPGTRLTVT.

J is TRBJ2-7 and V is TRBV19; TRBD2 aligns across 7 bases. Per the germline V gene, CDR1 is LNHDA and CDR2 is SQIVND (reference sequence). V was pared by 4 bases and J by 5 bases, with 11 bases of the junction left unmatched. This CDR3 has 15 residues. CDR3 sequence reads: CASSSGGRSTDEQYF. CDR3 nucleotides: TGTGCCAGTAGTAGCGGGGGTCGGTCTACGGACGAGCAGTACTTC.

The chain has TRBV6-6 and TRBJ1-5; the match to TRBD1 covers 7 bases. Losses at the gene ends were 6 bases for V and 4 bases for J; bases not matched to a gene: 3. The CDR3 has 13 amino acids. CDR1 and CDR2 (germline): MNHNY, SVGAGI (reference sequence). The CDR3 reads CASRLTGNQPQHF. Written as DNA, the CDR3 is TGTGCCAGCAGACTGACAGGGAATCAGCCCCAGCATTTT.

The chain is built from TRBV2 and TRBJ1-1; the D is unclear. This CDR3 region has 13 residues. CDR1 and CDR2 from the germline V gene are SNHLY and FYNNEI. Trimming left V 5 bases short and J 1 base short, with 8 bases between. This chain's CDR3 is CASSPAGNTEAFF. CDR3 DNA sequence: TGTGCCAGCAGTCCTGCAGGGAACACTGAAGCTTTCTTT.

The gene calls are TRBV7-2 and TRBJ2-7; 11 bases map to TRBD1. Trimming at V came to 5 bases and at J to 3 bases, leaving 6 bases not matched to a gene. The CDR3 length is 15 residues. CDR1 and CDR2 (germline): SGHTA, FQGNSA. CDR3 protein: CASSRTGTGGYEQYF. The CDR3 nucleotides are TGTGCCAGCAGCCGAACCGGGACAGGGGGCTACGAGCAGTACTTC.

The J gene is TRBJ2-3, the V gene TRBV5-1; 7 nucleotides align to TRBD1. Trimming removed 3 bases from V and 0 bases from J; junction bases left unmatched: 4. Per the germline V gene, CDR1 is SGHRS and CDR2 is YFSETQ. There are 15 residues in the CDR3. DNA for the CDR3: TGCGCCAGCAGCTCTGGACAGGTCAGCACAGATACGCAGTATTTT. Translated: CASSSGQVSTDTQYF.

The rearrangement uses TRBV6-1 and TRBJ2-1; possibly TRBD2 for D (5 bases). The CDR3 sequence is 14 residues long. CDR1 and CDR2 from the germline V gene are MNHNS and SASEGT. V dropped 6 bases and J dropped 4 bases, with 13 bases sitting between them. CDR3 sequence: CASSAARGYNEQFF. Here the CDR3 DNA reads TGTGCCAGCAGCGCCGCAAGAGGGTACAATGAGCAGTTCTTC.

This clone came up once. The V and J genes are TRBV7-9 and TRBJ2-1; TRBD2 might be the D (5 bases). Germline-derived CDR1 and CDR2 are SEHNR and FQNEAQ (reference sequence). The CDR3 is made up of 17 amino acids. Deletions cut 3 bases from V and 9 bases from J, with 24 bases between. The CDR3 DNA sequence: TGTGCCAGCAGCTTTCTCAGGCCGGGATGGGGATTGAGTGAGCAGTTCTTC. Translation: CASSFLRPGWGLSEQFF.

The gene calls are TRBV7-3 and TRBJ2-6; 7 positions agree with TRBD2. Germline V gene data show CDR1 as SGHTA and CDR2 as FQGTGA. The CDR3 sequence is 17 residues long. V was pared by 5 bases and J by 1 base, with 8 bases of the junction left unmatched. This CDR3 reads CASSQRGALSGANVLTF. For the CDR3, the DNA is TGTGCCAGCAGCCAGCGGGGCGCCCTTTCTGGGGCCAACGTCCTGACTTTC.

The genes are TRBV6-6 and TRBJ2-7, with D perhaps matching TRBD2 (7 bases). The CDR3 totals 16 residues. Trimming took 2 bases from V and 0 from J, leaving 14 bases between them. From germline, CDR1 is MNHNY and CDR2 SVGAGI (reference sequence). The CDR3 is CASSYPQGGGSYEQYF. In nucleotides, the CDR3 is TGTGCCAGCAGTTACCCACAGGGAGGGGGCTCCTACGAGCAGTACTTC.

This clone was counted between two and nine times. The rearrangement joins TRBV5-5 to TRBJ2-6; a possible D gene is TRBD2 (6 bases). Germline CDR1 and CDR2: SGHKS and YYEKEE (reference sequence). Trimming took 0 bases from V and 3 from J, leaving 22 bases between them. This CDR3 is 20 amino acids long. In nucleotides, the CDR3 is TGTGCCAGCAGCTTGGAGGGCAGGACTACCTTCCTCTTTGGGGCCAACGTCCTGACTTTC. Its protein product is CASSLEGRTTFLFGANVLTF.

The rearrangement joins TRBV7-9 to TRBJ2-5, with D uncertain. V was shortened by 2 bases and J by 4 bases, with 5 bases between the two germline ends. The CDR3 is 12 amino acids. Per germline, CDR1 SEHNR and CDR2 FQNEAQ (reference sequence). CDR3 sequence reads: CASSLSGETQYF. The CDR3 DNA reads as TGTGCCAGCAGCTTATCCGGAGAGACCCAGTACTTC.

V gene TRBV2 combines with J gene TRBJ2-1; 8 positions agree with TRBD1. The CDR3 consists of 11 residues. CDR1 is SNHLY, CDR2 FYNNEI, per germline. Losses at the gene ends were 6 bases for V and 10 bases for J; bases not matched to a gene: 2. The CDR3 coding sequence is TGTGCCAGCAGCCGGACAGGGGAGCAGTTCTTC. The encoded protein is CASSRTGEQFF.

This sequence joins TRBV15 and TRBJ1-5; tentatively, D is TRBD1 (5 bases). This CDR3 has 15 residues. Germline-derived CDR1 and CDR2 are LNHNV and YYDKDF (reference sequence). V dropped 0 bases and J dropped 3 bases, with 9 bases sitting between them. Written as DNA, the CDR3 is TGTGCCACCAGCAGAGATCGACAGTTCAATCAGCCCCAGCATTTT. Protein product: CATSRDRQFNQPQHF.

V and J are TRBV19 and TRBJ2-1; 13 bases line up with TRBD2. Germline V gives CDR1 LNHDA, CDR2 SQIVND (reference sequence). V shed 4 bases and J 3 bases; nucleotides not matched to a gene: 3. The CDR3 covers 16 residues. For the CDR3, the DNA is TGTGCCAGTAGTACCCGACTAGCGGGAGGCTACAATGAGCAGTTCTTC. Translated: CASSTRLAGGYNEQFF.